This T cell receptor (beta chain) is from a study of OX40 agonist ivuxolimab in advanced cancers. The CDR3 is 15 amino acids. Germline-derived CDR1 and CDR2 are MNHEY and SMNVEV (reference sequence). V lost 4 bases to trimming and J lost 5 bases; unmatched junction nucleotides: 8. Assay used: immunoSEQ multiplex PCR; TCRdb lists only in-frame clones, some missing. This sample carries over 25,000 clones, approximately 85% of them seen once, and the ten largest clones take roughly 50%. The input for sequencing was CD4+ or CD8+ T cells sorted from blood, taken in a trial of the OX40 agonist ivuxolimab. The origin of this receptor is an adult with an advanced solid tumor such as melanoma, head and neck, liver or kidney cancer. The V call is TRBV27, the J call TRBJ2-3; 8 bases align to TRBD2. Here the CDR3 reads CASSSLTGGLDTQYF. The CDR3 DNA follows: TGTGCCAGCAGTTCCCTCACGGGGGGGTTAGATACGCAGTATTTT.